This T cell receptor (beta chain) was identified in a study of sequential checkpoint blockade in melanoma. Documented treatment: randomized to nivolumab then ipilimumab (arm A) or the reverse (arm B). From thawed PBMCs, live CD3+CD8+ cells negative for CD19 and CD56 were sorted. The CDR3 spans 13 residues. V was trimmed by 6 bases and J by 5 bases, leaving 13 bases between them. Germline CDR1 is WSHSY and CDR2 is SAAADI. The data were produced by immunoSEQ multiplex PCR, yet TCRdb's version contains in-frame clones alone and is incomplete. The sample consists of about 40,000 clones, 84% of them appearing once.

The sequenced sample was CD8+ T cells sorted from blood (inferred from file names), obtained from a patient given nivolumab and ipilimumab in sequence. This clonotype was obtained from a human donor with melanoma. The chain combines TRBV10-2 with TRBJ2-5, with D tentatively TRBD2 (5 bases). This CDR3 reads CASRQDGKETQYF. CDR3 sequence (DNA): TGCGCCAGCAGACAAGACGGGAAGGAGACCCAGTACTTC.